This T cell receptor beta chain derives from a study of blood T cell repertoires in COVID-19. Background on the study: Researchers got acute and convalescent COVID-19 samples from the United States, Italy and Spain. The cDNA or gDNA used as material had been derived from T cells, B-cell-depleted T cells, or PBMCs.

The J segment lost 4 bases and the V segment lost 2 bases, leaving 3 bases of the junction unmatched. Germline lookup yields CDR1 KGHSH and CDR2 LQKENI. This CDR3 has 15 residues. In the original analysis: For nucleated cells, counts were estimated from reference gene primer amplification. Only in-frame clones appear in the TCRdb table, and some are missing; sequencing was by immunoSEQ multiplex PCR. That table furnishes V, J and clone size, whereas the DNA furnished D and trimming. This repertoire shows approximately 260,000 clones, 70% to 90% found once; its top ten account for approximately 11%. The sample holds one count of this clone.

The sequenced sample consisted of peripheral blood. The source is a woman aged 70-85 years with acute or convalescent COVID-19. The V call is TRBV18, the J call TRBJ1-4; TRBD1 agrees at 8 bases. CDR3 sequence (DNA): TGTGCCAGCTCACCAGATGACAGGGGTAATGAAAAACTGTTTTTT. This gives the protein CASSPDDRGNEKLFF.